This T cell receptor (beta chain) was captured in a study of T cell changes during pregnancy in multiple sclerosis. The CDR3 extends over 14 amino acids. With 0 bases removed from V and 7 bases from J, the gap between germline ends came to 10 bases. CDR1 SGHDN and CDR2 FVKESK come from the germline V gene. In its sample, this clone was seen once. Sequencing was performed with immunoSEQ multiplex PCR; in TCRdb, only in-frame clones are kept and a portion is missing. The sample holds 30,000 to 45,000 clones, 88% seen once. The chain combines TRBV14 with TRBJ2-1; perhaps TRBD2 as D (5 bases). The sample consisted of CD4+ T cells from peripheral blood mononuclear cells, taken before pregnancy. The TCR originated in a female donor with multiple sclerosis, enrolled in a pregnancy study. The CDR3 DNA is TGTGCCAGCAGCCAAGACGCTAGCCGGAATGAGCAGTTCTTC. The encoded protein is CASSQDASRNEQFF.